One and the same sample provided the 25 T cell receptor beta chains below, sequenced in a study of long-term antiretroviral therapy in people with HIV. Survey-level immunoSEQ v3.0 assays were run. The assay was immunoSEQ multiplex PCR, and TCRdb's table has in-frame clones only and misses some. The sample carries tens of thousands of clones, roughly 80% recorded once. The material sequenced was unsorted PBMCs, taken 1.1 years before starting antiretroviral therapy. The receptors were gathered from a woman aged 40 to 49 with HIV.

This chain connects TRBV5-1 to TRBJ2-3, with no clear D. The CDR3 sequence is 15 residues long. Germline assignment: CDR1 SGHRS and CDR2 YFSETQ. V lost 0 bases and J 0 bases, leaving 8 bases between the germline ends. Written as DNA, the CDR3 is TGCGCCAGCAGCTTGGGTGGGGATAGCACAGATACGCAGTATTTT. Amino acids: CASSLGGDSTDTQYF.

The CDR3 DNA is TGTGCCAGCAGCTTGAGGTGGAACTACGAGCAGTACTTC. Translated: CASSLRWNYEQYF. This chain links TRBV5-5 with TRBJ2-7; D unresolved. Germline CDR1 reads SGHKS; CDR2 reads YYEKEE (reference sequence). The CDR3 is 13 residues long. V gave up 1 base and J gave up 3 bases, with 8 bases separating them.

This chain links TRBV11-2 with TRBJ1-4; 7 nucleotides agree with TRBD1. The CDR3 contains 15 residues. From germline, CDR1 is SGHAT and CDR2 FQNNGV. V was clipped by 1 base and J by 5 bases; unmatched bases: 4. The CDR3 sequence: CASSLGAGGNEKLFF. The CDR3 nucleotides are TGTGCCAGCAGCTTAGGAGCAGGGGGGAATGAAAAACTGTTTTTT.

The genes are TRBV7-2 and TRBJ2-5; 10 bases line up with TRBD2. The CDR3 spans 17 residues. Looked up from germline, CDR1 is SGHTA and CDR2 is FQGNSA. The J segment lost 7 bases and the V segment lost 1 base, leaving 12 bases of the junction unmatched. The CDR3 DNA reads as TGTGCCAGCAGCTTAGATAAGCTAGCGGGGGTCCGGGGGACCCAGTACTTC. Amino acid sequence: CASSLDKLAGVRGTQYF.

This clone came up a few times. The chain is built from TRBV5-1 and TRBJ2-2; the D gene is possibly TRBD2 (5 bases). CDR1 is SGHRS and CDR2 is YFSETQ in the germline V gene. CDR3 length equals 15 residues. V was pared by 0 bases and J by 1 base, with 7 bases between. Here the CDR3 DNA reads TGCGCCAGCAGCTTGGCCGGGGTGAACACCGGGGAGCTGTTTTTT. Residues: CASSLAGVNTGELFF. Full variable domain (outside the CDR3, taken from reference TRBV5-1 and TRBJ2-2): KAGVTQTPRYLIKTRGQQVTLSCSPISGHRSVSWYQQTPGQGLQFLFEYFSETQRNKGNFPGRFSGRQFSNSRSEMNVSTLELGDSALYLCASSLAGVNTGELFFGEGSRLTVL.

CDR3 sequence: CASSSDLYNYGYTF. CDR3 nucleotides: TGTGCCAGCAGTTCCGACCTGTATAACTATGGCTACACCTTC. The chain is built from TRBV6-5 and TRBJ1-2, with D uncertain. The CDR3 has 14 residues. Between the trimmed V and J ends, which lost 4 bases and 1 base, there was a span of 10 bases. CDR1 MNHEY and CDR2 SVGAGI come from the germline V gene.

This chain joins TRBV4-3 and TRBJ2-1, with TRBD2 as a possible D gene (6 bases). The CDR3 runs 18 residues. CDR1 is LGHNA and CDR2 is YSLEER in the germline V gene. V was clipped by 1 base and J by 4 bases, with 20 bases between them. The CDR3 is CASSQVLSPSGVYNEQFF. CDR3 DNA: TGCGCCAGCAGCCAAGTTCTATCACCCTCGGGGGTTTACAATGAGCAGTTCTTC.

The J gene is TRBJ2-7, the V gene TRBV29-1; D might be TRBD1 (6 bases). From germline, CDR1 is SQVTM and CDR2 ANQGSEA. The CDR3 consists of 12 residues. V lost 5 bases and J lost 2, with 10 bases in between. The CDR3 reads CSVSGVPYEQYF. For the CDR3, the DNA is TGCAGCGTTTCAGGGGTCCCCTACGAGCAGTACTTC.

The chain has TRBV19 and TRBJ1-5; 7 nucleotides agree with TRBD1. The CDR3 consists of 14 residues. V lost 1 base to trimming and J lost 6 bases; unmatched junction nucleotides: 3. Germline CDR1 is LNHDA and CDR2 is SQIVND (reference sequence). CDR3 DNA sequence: TGTGCCAGTAGTATAGGACAGGGTTTTCAGCCCCAGCATTTT. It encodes CASSIGQGFQPQHF.

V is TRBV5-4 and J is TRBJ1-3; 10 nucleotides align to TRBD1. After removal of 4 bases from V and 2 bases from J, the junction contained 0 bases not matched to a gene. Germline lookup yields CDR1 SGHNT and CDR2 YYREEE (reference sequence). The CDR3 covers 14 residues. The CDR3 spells CASSGTGAGNTIYF. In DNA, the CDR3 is TGTGCCAGCAGCGGGACAGGGGCTGGAAACACCATATATTTT.

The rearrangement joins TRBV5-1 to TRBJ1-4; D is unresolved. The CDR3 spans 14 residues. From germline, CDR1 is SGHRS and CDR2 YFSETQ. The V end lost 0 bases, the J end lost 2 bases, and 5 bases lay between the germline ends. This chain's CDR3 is CASSLGGTNEKLFF. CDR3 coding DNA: TGCGCCAGCAGCTTGGGAGGGACTAATGAAAAACTGTTTTTT.

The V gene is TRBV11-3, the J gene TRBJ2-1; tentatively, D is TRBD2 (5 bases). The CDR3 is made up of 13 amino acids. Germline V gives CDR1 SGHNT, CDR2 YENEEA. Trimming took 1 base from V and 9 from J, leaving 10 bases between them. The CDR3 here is CASSLGLAGEQFF. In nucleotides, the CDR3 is TGTGCCAGCAGCTTAGGGCTAGCAGGTGAGCAGTTCTTC.

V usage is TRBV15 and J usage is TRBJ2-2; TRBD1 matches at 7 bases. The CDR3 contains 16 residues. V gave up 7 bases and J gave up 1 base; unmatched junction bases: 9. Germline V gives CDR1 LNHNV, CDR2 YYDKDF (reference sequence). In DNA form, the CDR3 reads TGTGCCACCACTACAGGGGATAAGGGGAACACCGGGGAGCTGTTTTTT. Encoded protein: CATTTGDKGNTGELFF.

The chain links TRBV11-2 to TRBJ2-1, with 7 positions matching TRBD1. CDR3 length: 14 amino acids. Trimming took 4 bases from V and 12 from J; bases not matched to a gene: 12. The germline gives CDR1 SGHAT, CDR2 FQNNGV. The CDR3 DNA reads TGTGCCAGCAGCTCCGGCGACAGGGTGGGGTTGCAGTTCTTC. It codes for CASSSGDRVGLQFF.

The CDR3 nucleotides read TGTGCCAGCAGTGTAGGACAGCTTAACACTGAAGCTTTCTTT. Residues: CASSVGQLNTEAFF. The V and J genes are TRBV6-1 and TRBJ1-1; maybe TRBD1 (6 bases). V dropped 4 bases and J dropped 2 bases, with 11 bases sitting between them. CDR1 and CDR2 from the germline V gene are MNHNS and SASEGT. The CDR3 runs 14 residues.

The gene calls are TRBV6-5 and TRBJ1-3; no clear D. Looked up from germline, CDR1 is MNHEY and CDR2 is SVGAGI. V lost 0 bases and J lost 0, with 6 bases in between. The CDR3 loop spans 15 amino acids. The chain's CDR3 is CASSYSKFSGNTIYF. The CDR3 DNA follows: TGTGCCAGCAGTTACTCGAAATTCTCTGGAAACACCATATATTTT.

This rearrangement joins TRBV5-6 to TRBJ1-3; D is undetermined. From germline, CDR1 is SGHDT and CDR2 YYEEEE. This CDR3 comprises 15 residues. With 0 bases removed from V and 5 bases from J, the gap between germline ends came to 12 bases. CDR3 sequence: CASSLESSGRNTIYF. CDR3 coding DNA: TGTGCCAGCAGCTTGGAGTCTTCCGGGAGAAACACCATATATTTT.

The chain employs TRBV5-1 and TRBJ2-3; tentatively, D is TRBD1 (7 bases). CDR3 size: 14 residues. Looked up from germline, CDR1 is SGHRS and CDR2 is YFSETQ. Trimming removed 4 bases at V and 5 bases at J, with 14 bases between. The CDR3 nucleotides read TGCGCCAGCAGCCAAAGCCAGGGGGGAGATACGCAGTATTTT. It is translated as CASSQSQGGDTQYF.

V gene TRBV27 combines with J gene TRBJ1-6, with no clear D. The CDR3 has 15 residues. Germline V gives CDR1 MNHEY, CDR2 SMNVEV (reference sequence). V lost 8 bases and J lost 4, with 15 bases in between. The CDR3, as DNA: TGTGCCAGCGGGAGATCGGGAGGGTATAATTCACCCCTCCACTTT. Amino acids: CASGRSGGYNSPLHF.

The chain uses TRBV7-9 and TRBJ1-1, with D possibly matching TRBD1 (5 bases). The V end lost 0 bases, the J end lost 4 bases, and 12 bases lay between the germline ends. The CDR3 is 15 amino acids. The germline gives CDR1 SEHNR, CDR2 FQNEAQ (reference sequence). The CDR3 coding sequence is TGTGCCAGCAGCTTAGCCCAGGGTTCTAGCACTGAAGCTTTCTTT. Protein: CASSLAQGSSTEAFF.

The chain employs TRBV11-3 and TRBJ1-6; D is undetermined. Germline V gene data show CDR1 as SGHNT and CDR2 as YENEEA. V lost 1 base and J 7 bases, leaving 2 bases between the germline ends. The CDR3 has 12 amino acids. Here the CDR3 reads CASSLGNSPLHF. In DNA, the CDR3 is TGTGCCAGCAGCTTAGGAAATTCACCCCTCCACTTT.

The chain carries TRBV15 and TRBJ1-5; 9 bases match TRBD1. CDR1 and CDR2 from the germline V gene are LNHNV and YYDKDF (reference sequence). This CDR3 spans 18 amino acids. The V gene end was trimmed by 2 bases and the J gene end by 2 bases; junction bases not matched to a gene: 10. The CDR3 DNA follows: TGTGCCACCAGCAGACCGGGACAGGGAGGTTTCGGCAATCAGCCCCAGCATTTT. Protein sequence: CATSRPGQGGFGNQPQHF. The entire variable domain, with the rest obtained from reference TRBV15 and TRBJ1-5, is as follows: DAMVIQNPRYQVTQFGKPVTLSCSQTLNHNVMYWYQQKSSQAPKLLFHYYDKDFNNEADTPDNFQSRRPNTSFCFLDIRSPGLGDTAMYLCATSRPGQGGFGNQPQHFGDGTRLSIL.

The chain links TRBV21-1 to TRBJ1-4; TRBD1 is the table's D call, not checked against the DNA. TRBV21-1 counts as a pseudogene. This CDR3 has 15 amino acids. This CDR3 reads CASSKVGRGCGKLFF. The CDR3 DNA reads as TGTGCCAGCAGCAAAGTAGGCAGGGGGTGCGGAAAACTGTTTTTT.

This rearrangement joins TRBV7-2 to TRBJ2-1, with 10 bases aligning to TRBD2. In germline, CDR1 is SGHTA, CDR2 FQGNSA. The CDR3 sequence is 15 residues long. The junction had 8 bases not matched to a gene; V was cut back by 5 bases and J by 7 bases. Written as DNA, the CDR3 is TGTGCCAGCAGCCAAGCTAGCGGGGGCCGTAATGAGCAGTTCTTC. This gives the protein CASSQASGGRNEQFF.

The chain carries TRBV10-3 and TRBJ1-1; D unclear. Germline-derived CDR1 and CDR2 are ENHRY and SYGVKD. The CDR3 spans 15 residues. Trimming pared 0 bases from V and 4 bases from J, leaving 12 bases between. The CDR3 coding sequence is TGTGCCATCAGTGAGTCTCCAGGCCGGGGCACTGAAGCTTTCTTT. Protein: CAISESPGRGTEAFF.